This T cell receptor (beta chain) was documented in a study of blood T cell repertoires in COVID-19. As for the study in general: T cells, B-cell-depleted T cells, or PBMCs provided the cDNA or gDNA that served as material.

Here immunoSEQ multiplex PCR was the method, and the copy in TCRdb shows in-frame clones only, minus some. Here the sample spans 200,000 to 300,000 clones, around 87% being singletons. This CDR3 is 14 amino acids long. CDR1 SGHRS and CDR2 YFSETQ come from the germline V gene. After removal of 0 bases from V and 5 bases from J, the junction contained 3 bases not matched to a gene. This rearrangement joins TRBV5-1 to TRBJ2-7; the match to TRBD1 covers 9 bases. The TCR originated in a woman between 40 and 55 years old who had recovered from COVID-19. Material for sequencing was peripheral blood. The CDR3 protein is CASSLGGQGNEQYF. The CDR3 DNA sequence: TGCGCCAGCAGCTTGGGGGGACAGGGAAACGAGCAGTACTTC.